The 27 T cell receptor beta chains given below trace back to one sample, sequenced in a study of response to subunit inactivated influenza vaccine. A single record per CDR3 protein comes from TCRdb applying MiXCR to the RT-PCR reads. Of approximately 290,000 distinct CDR3 sequences listed, roughly 22% are singletons. Specimen: PBMCs from blood, collected less than 22 months after vaccination. These TCRs come from a man aged 45 to 75 who received an inactivated influenza vaccine.

This clonotype showed up just a few times. This chain connects TRBV24-1 to TRBJ2-2; 9 nucleotides agree with TRBD1. V dropped 0 bases and J dropped 3; count of bases not matched to a gene: 1. CDR1 KGHDR and CDR2 SFDVKD come from the germline V gene. The CDR3 runs 16 residues. The CDR3 DNA is TGTGCCACCAGTGATTTGCGACAGGGGGACACCGGGGAGCTGTTTTTT. Residues: CATSDLRQGDTGELFF.

The J gene is TRBJ2-3, the V gene TRBV5-1; possible D gene TRBD1, 6 bases. Trimming stripped 2 bases from V and 2 bases from J, with 9 bases between. Germline lookup yields CDR1 SGHRS and CDR2 YFSETQ. CDR3 length equals 14 residues. The CDR3 DNA follows: TGCGCCAGCAGCTTCGGGACACCCACAGATACGCAGTATTTT. Protein product: CASSFGTPTDTQYF.

This clonotype came up a few times. This chain connects TRBV6-1 to TRBJ1-6; no reliable D call. The CDR3 covers 15 residues. The germline gives CDR1 MNHNS, CDR2 SASEGT. The V end was cut by 6 bases, the J end by 5 bases, with 14 bases between. CDR3 nucleotides: TGTGCCAGCAGGGCAAACCAGTGGGATAATTCACCCCTCCACTTT. Amino acid sequence: CASRANQWDNSPLHF.

This clonotype was counted between two and nine times. In DNA, the CDR3 is TGTGCCAGCAGCTACGGACAGGCTAATCAGCCCCAGCATTTT. Translated: CASSYGQANQPQHF. The chain recombines TRBV3-1 with TRBJ1-5, with 7 bases lining up with TRBD1. Trimming at V came to 5 bases and at J to 4 bases, leaving 5 bases not matched to a gene. This CDR3 region has 14 residues. CDR1 is LGHDT, CDR2 YNNKEL, per germline (reference sequence).

This clonotype was observed a few times. The chain combines TRBV7-9 with TRBJ2-2; no clear D gene. From germline, CDR1 is SEHNR and CDR2 FQNEAQ (reference sequence). The germline V and J ends were trimmed by 1 base and 4 bases, with 10 bases remaining between them. CDR3 length equals 15 residues. CDR3 loop: CASSLGLGSTGELFF. CDR3 coding DNA: TGTGCCAGCAGCTTAGGTCTGGGCAGCACCGGGGAGCTGTTTTTT.

The V and J genes are TRBV4-3 and TRBJ1-2; a possible D gene is TRBD1 (6 bases). The germline V and J ends were trimmed by 3 bases and 4 bases, with 15 bases remaining between them. The length of the CDR3 is 15 residues. Germline lookup yields CDR1 LGHNA and CDR2 YSLEER. CDR3: CASSQRNRDLYGYTF. The DNA for the CDR3 is TGCGCCAGCAGCCAGCGAAACAGGGACCTCTATGGCTACACCTTC.

This chain links TRBV29-1 with TRBJ2-7; a possible D gene is TRBD1 (6 bases). Trimming pared 6 bases from V and 0 bases from J, leaving 12 bases between. From germline, CDR1 is SQVTM and CDR2 ANQGSEA. The CDR3 has 13 amino acids. The CDR3 coding sequence is TGCAGCGTGAGGGACACCCGCTCCTACGAGCAGTACTTC. Protein sequence: CSVRDTRSYEQYF.

The CDR3 DNA is TGTGCCAGCAGCACACAACCCCAGGTCATTAGTGAGCAGTTCTTC. Residues: CASSTQPQVISEQFF. The rearrangement uses TRBV11-1 and TRBJ2-1; D remains unclear. CDR3 size: 15 residues. Trimming shortened V by 5 bases and J by 9 bases, and 20 bases separated the two germline ends. CDR1 and CDR2 (germline): SGHAT, FQDESV (reference sequence).

The chain uses TRBV20-1 and TRBJ1-2; D uncertain. The CDR3 is made up of 13 amino acids. Germline CDR1 and CDR2: DFQATT and SNEGSKA (reference sequence). V gave up 0 bases and J gave up 4 bases, with 9 bases separating them. This CDR3 is CSARDAQGYGYTF. CDR3 bases: TGCAGTGCTAGAGACGCACAAGGCTATGGCTACACCTTC.

The chain is built from TRBV3-1 and TRBJ2-5; D may be TRBD2 (5 bases). Germline V lookup: CDR1 LGHDT, CDR2 YNNKEL (reference sequence). This CDR3 comprises 14 residues. V was shortened by 4 bases and J by 5 bases, with 14 bases between the two germline ends. The CDR3 loop reads CASSPWGVRETQYF. CDR3 DNA: TGTGCCAGCAGCCCCTGGGGAGTCAGGGAGACCCAGTACTTC.

There are a few counts of this clonotype. Given a much more abundant clone one base away, this may be a read error. This rearrangement joins TRBV18 to TRBJ1-1, with TRBD1 matching 7 bases. The CDR3 totals 16 residues. Germline V CDR1 and CDR2: KGHSH, LQKENI. V was clipped by 3 bases and J by 4 bases; unmatched bases: 11. The CDR3 sequence is CASSPSTGCIGTEAFF. The CDR3 bases are TGTGCCAGCTCACCTTCGACAGGGTGCATTGGCACTGAAGCTTTCTTT.

This clonotype showed up just a few times. The genes are TRBV19 and TRBJ1-5, with no clear D. Per germline, CDR1 LNHDA and CDR2 SQIVND (reference sequence). The CDR3 sequence is 16 residues long. Trimming took 3 bases from V and 2 from J, leaving 14 bases between them. CDR3 loop: CASSMVRGIGNQPQHF. CDR3 coding DNA: TGTGCCAGTAGTATGGTTCGGGGTATCGGCAATCAGCCCCAGCATTTT.

This clonotype was seen ten or more times. The rearrangement joins TRBV7-2 to TRBJ2-5; 8 bases map to TRBD2. CDR3 length equals 12 residues. V dropped 3 bases and J dropped 12; count of bases not matched to a gene: 6. The germline V gene encodes CDR1 SGHTA and CDR2 FQGNSA. CDR3 sequence: CASSLREATKYF. The CDR3 coding sequence is TGTGCCAGCAGCTTGCGGGAGGCTACAAAGTACTTC.

V usage is TRBV7-9 and J usage is TRBJ2-3; D gene uncertain. Trimming shortened V by 10 bases and J by 0 bases, and 14 bases separated the two germline ends. This CDR3 spans 14 amino acids. CDR1 is SEHNR, CDR2 FQNEAQ, per germline (reference sequence). CDR3 loop: CATQKVSSTDTQYF. The CDR3, as DNA: TGTGCCACTCAGAAGGTGTCTAGCACAGATACGCAGTATTTT. Variable domain in full (rest from reference TRBV7-9 and TRBJ2-3): DTGVSQNPRHKITKRGQNVTFRCDPISEHNRLYWYRQTLGQGPEFLTYFQNEAQLEKSRLLSDRFSAERPKGSFSTLEIQRTEQGDSAMYLCATQKVSSTDTQYFGPGTRLTVL.

The V gene is TRBV5-1, the J gene TRBJ1-2; D is possibly TRBD1 (5 bases). The ends were cut back, 0 bases at V and 6 bases at J, with 9 bases in the middle. This CDR3 is 13 amino acids long. Germline assignment: CDR1 SGHRS and CDR2 YFSETQ. CDR3 DNA sequence: TGCGCCAGCAGCTTGGGGGGGGACGATGGCTACACCTTC. Translation: CASSLGGDDGYTF.

The V call is TRBV19, the J call TRBJ1-1, with 8 positions matching TRBD1. The V and J ends lost 10 bases and 1 base, in that order; junction bases with no gene match: 8. Germline CDR1 LNHDA, CDR2 SQIVND (reference sequence). There are 14 residues in the CDR3. The CDR3: CATSDRGWNTEAFF. The CDR3 DNA is TGTGCCACCTCAGACAGGGGTTGGAACACTGAAGCTTTCTTT.

This chain uses TRBV5-1 with TRBJ2-3; tentatively, D is TRBD2 (6 bases). Germline lookup yields CDR1 SGHRS and CDR2 YFSETQ. V lost 2 bases and J 4 bases, leaving 14 bases between the germline ends. This CDR3 is 15 amino acids long. The CDR3 DNA sequence: TGCGCCAGCAGCTTCGGAGGGCATGTTGCAGATACGCAGTATTTT. This encodes CASSFGGHVADTQYF.

The chain recombines TRBV30 with TRBJ1-5; 7 positions agree with TRBD1. The germline V gene encodes CDR1 GTSNPN and CDR2 SVGIG (reference sequence). The V segment lost 2 bases and the J segment 8 bases; nucleotides outside the gene matches: 9. This CDR3 has 14 residues. DNA of the CDR3: TGTGCCTGGAGTTCTCAGGGGGGCCGTGAGCCCCAGCATTTT. Its translation is CAWSSQGGREPQHF.

This clonotype has just a few counts. The rearrangement links TRBV24-1 to TRBJ2-1; 11 bases match TRBD2. CDR3 length: 18 residues. Trimming removed 5 bases from V and 0 bases from J; junction bases left unmatched: 8. The germline V gene encodes CDR1 KGHDR and CDR2 SFDVKD. The CDR3 sequence: CATSGLLSGRASYNEQFF. DNA of the CDR3: TGTGCCACCAGTGGCCTCCTTAGCGGGAGGGCCTCCTACAATGAGCAGTTCTTC.

This chain connects TRBV28 to TRBJ2-5; tentatively, D is TRBD2 (7 bases). The CDR3 spans 15 residues. From germline, CDR1 is MDHEN and CDR2 SYDVKM. Between the trimmed V and J ends, which lost 4 bases and 5 bases, there was a span of 17 bases. The CDR3 protein is CASSYREGIRETQYF. CDR3 bases: TGTGCCAGCAGTTACAGGGAGGGGATTCGGGAGACCCAGTACTTC. The variable domain in full, completed from reference TRBV28 and TRBJ2-5, reads DVKVTQSSRYLVKRTGEKVFLECVQDMDHENMFWYRQDPGLGLRLIYFSYDVKMKEKGDIPEGYSVSREKKERFSLILESASTNQTSMYLCASSYREGIRETQYFGPGTRLLVL.

A few counts support this clonotype. The chain carries TRBV6-5 and TRBJ2-7, with D unresolved. Per the germline V gene, CDR1 is MNHEY and CDR2 is SVGAGI. This CDR3 is built from 13 residues. V gave up 0 bases and J gave up 6 bases, with 9 bases separating them. CDR3 sequence reads: CASSYSGSREQYF. In DNA form, the CDR3 reads TGTGCCAGCAGTTACTCGGGTAGCCGCGAGCAGTACTTC.

This clonotype has ten or more counts. The chain combines TRBV4-2 with TRBJ1-4, with D tentatively TRBD1 (5 bases). CDR3 length: 17 amino acids. Trimming took off 0 bases at V and 6 bases at J, with 17 bases between the two ends. Germline V lookup: CDR1 LGHNA, CDR2 YNFKEQ. CDR3 loop: CASSQDLEQVGDEKLFF. DNA of the CDR3: TGTGCCAGCAGCCAAGATCTCGAACAGGTTGGAGATGAAAAACTGTTTTTT.

Only a few counts were recorded for this clonotype. Here the CDR3 reads CASSFTGGQETQYF. The CDR3 nucleotides are TGTGCCAGCAGCTTCACAGGGGGCCAAGAGACCCAGTACTTC. The J gene is TRBJ2-5, the V gene TRBV7-3, with 8 bases lining up with TRBD1. V was pared by 3 bases and J by 1 base, with 1 base of the junction left unmatched. From germline, CDR1 is SGHTA and CDR2 FQGTGA. The CDR3 runs to 14 residues.

The chain employs TRBV7-9 and TRBJ1-2; D gene uncertain. Per the germline V gene, CDR1 is SEHNR and CDR2 is FQNEAQ (reference sequence). Trimming removed 5 bases from V and 8 bases from J, with 15 bases in between. This CDR3 is 13 amino acids long. The CDR3 loop is CASSLDGSWGYTF. In nucleotides, the CDR3 is TGTGCCAGCAGCCTGGACGGTTCCTGGGGCTACACCTTC. Based on the CDR3 plus reference TRBV7-9 and TRBJ1-2, the full variable domain is DTGVSQNPRHKITKRGQNVTFRCDPISEHNRLYWYRQTLGQGPEFLTYFQNEAQLEKSRLLSDRFSAERPKGSFSTLEIQRTEQGDSAMYLCASSLDGSWGYTFGSGTRLTVV.

This clonotype came up a few times. The rearrangement joins TRBV10-3 to TRBJ1-5; D remains ambiguous. This CDR3 is 14 amino acids long. V was clipped by 10 bases and J by 6 bases, with 19 bases between them. Germline lookup yields CDR1 ENHRY and CDR2 SYGVKD. CDR3 amino acids: CASWVGVQRQPQHF. CDR3 in DNA: TGTGCCAGCTGGGTTGGGGTGCAGCGTCAGCCCCAGCATTTT.

V gene TRBV2 combines with J gene TRBJ2-3; 10 nucleotides line up with TRBD2. With V trimmed by 4 bases and J by 4 bases, 2 bases remained unmatched. This CDR3 comprises 14 residues. Germline V gives CDR1 SNHLY, CDR2 FYNNEI. In DNA form, the CDR3 reads TGTGCCAGCAGTGTAGCGGGGGGTCCAGATACGCAGTATTTT. This gives the protein CASSVAGGPDTQYF.

This sequence joins TRBV27 and TRBJ2-3, with TRBD2 matching over 11 bases. There are 15 residues in the CDR3. J lost 3 bases, V lost 7 bases, and 6 bases had no gene match. Germline V gene sequence: CDR1 MNHEY, CDR2 SMNVEV (reference sequence). In nucleotides, the CDR3 is TGTGCCAGCACCATGGGGACTAGCGGAACAGATACGCAGTATTTT. Residues: CASTMGTSGTDTQYF.